The 20 T cell receptor beta chains presented below share a single source sample, sequenced in a study of blood T cells in healthy people across ages. Together with a sample-barcoded 5' primer, a J-beta primer mix was included in a second PCR lasting about 6 to 12 cycles. One entry per CDR3 protein, called by TCRdb with MiXCR from the 5' RACE reads. The table shows about 1.1 million distinct CDR3 sequences, with around two fifths occurring only once. Sequencing used blood. The receptors shown here come from a young man in good health.

The chain employs TRBV4-3 and TRBJ2-3; D might be TRBD1 or TRBD2, each matching 5 bases. This CDR3 has 15 residues. Germline CDR1 and CDR2: LGHNA and YSLEER. The ends were cut back, 0 bases at V and 4 bases at J, with 11 bases in the middle. The CDR3 DNA reads as TGCGCCAGCAGCCAAGAGAGGCAGGGAGCAGATACGCAGTATTTT. It yields the protein CASSQERQGADTQYF.

This rearrangement joins TRBV25-1 to TRBJ2-7; TRBD2 might be the D (7 bases). The CDR3 totals 13 residues. With 5 bases removed from V and 7 bases from J, the gap between germline ends came to 15 bases. Germline-derived CDR1 and CDR2 are MGHDK and SYGVNS. The CDR3 DNA reads as TGTGCCAGCAGTTCTCGGGGGGCGGAGGAGCAGTACTTC. It encodes CASSSRGAEEQYF.

V gene TRBV7-2 combines with J gene TRBJ1-4; D gene unclear. Germline assignment: CDR1 SGHTA and CDR2 FQGNSA. The CDR3 runs to 13 residues. Trimming pared 5 bases from V and 5 bases from J, leaving 9 bases between. The CDR3 DNA reads TGTGCCAGCAGCGGTGGCGCGAATGAAAAACTGTTTTTT. This translates into CASSGGANEKLFF.

A word on this clonotype: A much larger clone is a single base away; this may be a read error. This chain connects TRBV6-5 to TRBJ1-2, with D possibly matching TRBD1 (6 bases). Germline CDR1 reads MNHEY; CDR2 reads SVGAGI. The CDR3 contains 15 residues. V was cut by 2 bases and J by 7 bases, with 17 bases left in between. CDR3 in amino acids: CASSYAVEQGSGYTF. The CDR3 DNA is TGTGCCAGCAGTTACGCAGTCGAACAGGGTAGTGGCTACACCTTC.

As concerns this clonotype: A read error is possible here, since a much larger clone lies one base away. Because the CDR3 is missing its conserved closing phenylalanine or tryptophan, this is likely a read error. The chain combines TRBV15 with TRBJ2-1; D is unclear. With 2 bases removed from V and 7 bases from J, the gap between germline ends came to 9 bases. Germline V gives CDR1 LNHNV, CDR2 YYDKDF (reference sequence). This CDR3 is built from 13 residues. The CDR3 protein is CATSRTLGNEQFL. CDR3 coding DNA: TGTGCCACCAGCAGAACGCTAGGAAATGAGCAGTTCTTG.

The chain couples TRBV6-2 or TRBV6-3 to TRBJ1-6; possible D gene TRBD1, 5 bases. Trimming cost V 6 bases and J 12 bases, with 12 bases left between them. Germline CDR1 reads MNHEY; CDR2 reads SVGEGT. This CDR3 has 12 amino acids. The CDR3 protein is CASRLGGQPLHF. The CDR3 DNA follows: TGTGCCAGCAGACTGGGTGGACAACCCCTCCACTTT.

This clonotype was seen only a few times. One base away lies a much larger clone, so this may be a sequencing read error. This sequence joins TRBV20-1 and TRBJ2-1, with D uncertain. CDR1 is DFQATT, CDR2 SNEGSKA, per germline (reference sequence). The V end lost 2 bases, the J end lost 13 bases, and 15 bases lay between the germline ends. The CDR3 runs to 12 residues. This chain's CDR3 is CSARPLQETQFF. The CDR3 coding sequence is TGCAGTGCTAGACCCCTGCAAGAGACCCAGTTCTTC.

V is TRBV9 and J is TRBJ1-4; 10 positions match TRBD1. This CDR3 comprises 18 residues. V gave up 3 bases and J gave up 6 bases; unmatched junction bases: 14. Per germline, CDR1 SGDLS and CDR2 YYNGEE. CDR3 residues: CASSGGGTGVSRYEKLFF. The DNA for the CDR3 is TGTGCCAGCAGCGGAGGGGGGACAGGGGTCTCTCGGTATGAAAAACTGTTTTTT.

In regard to this clonotype: A much larger clone differs by one base, so this may be a read error. CDR3 sequence (DNA): TGTGGCAGCAGCTTAGCGGCTTTCTCCTACAATGAGCAGTTCTTC. This codes for CGSSLAAFSYNEQFF. This chain uses TRBV7-2 with TRBJ2-1; TRBD2 is a possible D gene (6 bases). Germline V gene data show CDR1 as SGHTA and CDR2 as FQGNSA. The CDR3 loop spans 15 amino acids.

CDR3 loop: CASSHLGAGYTF. The CDR3 DNA reads TGCGCCAGCAGCCACCTAGGGGCGGGCTACACCTTC. The J gene is TRBJ1-2, the V gene TRBV4-3, with TRBD1 as a possible D gene (5 bases). Trimming cost V 3 bases and J 8 bases, with 10 bases left between them. The CDR3 covers 12 residues. The V gene's germline CDR1 is LGHNA and CDR2 YSLEER.

This CDR3 is CASSAGTGVPTSGQPQHF. The CDR3 DNA follows: TGTGCCAGCAGCGCAGGGACAGGAGTCCCTACGTCGGGTCAGCCCCAGCATTTT. The chain links TRBV7-2 to TRBJ1-5; 8 bases line up with TRBD1. CDR3 length equals 18 residues. CDR1 is SGHTA and CDR2 is FQGNSA in the germline V gene. V shed 5 bases and J 6 bases; nucleotides not matched to a gene: 18.

The chain couples TRBV6-5 to TRBJ2-5, with D unclear. The CDR3 sequence is 13 residues long. The germline gives CDR1 MNHEY, CDR2 SVGAGI. The ends were cut back, 8 bases at V and 7 bases at J, with 17 bases in the middle. The CDR3 reads CASGFFGSRTQYF. The CDR3 coding sequence is TGTGCCAGCGGTTTCTTTGGGTCTAGGACCCAGTACTTC.

This chain connects TRBV12-3 or TRBV12-4 to TRBJ1-5, with a possible D match to TRBD1 (5 bases). V was pared by 3 bases and J by 1 base, with 13 bases between. The length of the CDR3 is 16 residues. Written as DNA, the CDR3 is TGTGCCAGCAGTTTCTGGCAGGGCCGAAGCAATCAGCCCCAGCATTTT. Translated, it gives CASSFWQGRSNQPQHF.

The rearrangement uses TRBV2 and TRBJ1-2; perhaps TRBD1 as D (5 bases). The germline V and J ends were trimmed by 6 bases and 6 bases, with 11 bases remaining between them. Germline V gives CDR1 SNHLY, CDR2 FYNNEI. The CDR3 contains 12 residues. Here the CDR3 reads CASRGRIDGYTF. The CDR3 DNA reads as TGTGCCAGCAGGGGGCGAATCGATGGCTACACCTTC.

This clonotype occurred many times. The rearrangement uses TRBV12-3 or TRBV12-4 and TRBJ1-2; possible D gene TRBD1, 5 bases. Between the trimmed V and J ends, which lost 5 bases and 2 bases, there was a span of 9 bases. This CDR3 has 13 amino acids. The CDR3, as DNA: TGTGCCAGCAGTAAAGGGACGAACTATGGCTACACCTTC. Translation gives CASSKGTNYGYTF.

Only a few counts were recorded for this clonotype. This chain connects TRBV13 to TRBJ2-7, with D possibly being TRBD2 (5 bases). Germline lookup yields CDR1 PRHDT and CDR2 FYEKMQ (reference sequence). V was cut by 1 base and J by 3 bases, with 19 bases left in between. The length of the CDR3 is 17 residues. CDR3 in DNA: TGTGCCAGCAGCTTAGCCCCCCGGACTGGGTATGGCTACGAGCAGTACTTC. Its translation is CASSLAPRTGYGYEQYF.

This clonotype was found a few times. The chain has TRBV4-3 and TRBJ2-1; the D is unclear. The ends were cut back, 4 bases at V and 4 bases at J, with 8 bases in the middle. CDR3 length equals 13 residues. Germline CDR1 is LGHNA and CDR2 is YSLEER. The CDR3 sequence: CASSPTTYNEQFF. The CDR3 nucleotides read TGCGCCAGCAGCCCCACGACGTACAATGAGCAGTTCTTC.

This clonotype was seen only once. The junction and the germline gene differ at one end; a read error may be behind it. The chain uses TRBV4-2 and TRBJ1-1; D remains unclear. CDR3 length: 13 amino acids. Germline assignment: CDR1 LGHNA and CDR2 YNFKEQ. The CDR3 here is CASSHSLGTKAFF. As DNA, the CDR3 is TGTGCCAGCAGCCACTCTCTAGGCACTAAAGCTTTCTTT.

The chain uses TRBV20-1 and TRBJ1-1; the D is unclear. This CDR3 is 11 amino acids long. V lost 3 bases to trimming and J lost 6 bases, with 8 bases between them. Germline CDR1 reads DFQATT; CDR2 reads SNEGSKA (reference sequence). The CDR3 DNA is TGCAGTGCTAGGCAAGAGCCTGAAGCTTTCTTT. This codes for CSARQEPEAFF.

The gene calls are TRBV5-1 and TRBJ2-2; D is undetermined. The CDR3 length is 15 residues. Deletions cut 4 bases from V and 4 bases from J, with 14 bases between. The V gene's germline CDR1 is SGHRS and CDR2 YFSETQ. The CDR3 nucleotides are TGCGCCAGCAGCCCGTCTGGGCAATCCACCGGGGAGCTGTTTTTT. This sequence encodes CASSPSGQSTGELFF.